This TCR beta chain is drawn from a study of cytomegalovirus exposure and HLA in healthy donors. CDR1 and CDR2 (germline): SGHTA, FQGTGA. The J segment lost 2 bases and the V segment lost 5 bases, leaving 4 bases of the junction unmatched. CDR3 length: 14 residues. A multiplex PCR was run with 60 Vbeta primers and 13 Jbeta primers. Method: immunoSEQ multiplex PCR; TCRdb's copy keeps in-frame clones and lacks some. The sample lists fewer than 85,000 clones; 75% to 85% were seen once. As concerns this clone: What it binds is unknown.

General study points: Further analysis was carried out later, and it showed several of the most significant clusters appearing linked to common viral pathogens. Specific recognition of CMV antigens was confirmed in vitro for a few chains (all CMV-associated). Being productive about 90% or about 30% of the time was typical of most TCR beta V segments in an earlier analysis.

The rearrangement links TRBV7-3 to TRBJ2-5; 8 bases are a match to TRBD1. The receptor was isolated from a man aged 65 to 85 in good health and CMV-seropositive. The sample taken for sequencing was PBMCs. In DNA, the CDR3 is TGTGCCAGCAGCCAGGGACAGGCTCAAGAGACCCAGTACTTC. Translated, it gives CASSQGQAQETQYF.